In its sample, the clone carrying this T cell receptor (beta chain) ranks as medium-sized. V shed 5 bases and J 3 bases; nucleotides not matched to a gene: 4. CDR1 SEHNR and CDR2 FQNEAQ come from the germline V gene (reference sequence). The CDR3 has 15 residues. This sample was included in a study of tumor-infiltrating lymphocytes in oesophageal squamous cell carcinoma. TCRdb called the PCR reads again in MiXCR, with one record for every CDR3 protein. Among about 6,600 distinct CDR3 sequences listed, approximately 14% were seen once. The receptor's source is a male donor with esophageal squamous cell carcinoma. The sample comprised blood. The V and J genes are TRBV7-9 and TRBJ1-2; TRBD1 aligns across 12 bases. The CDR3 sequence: CASSEGTGGDYGYTF. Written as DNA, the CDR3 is TGTGCCAGCAGCGAAGGGACAGGGGGCGACTATGGCTACACCTTC. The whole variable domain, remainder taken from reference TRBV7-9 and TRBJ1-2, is DTGVSQNPRHKITKRGQNVTFRCDPISEHNRLYWYRQTLGQGPEFLTYFQNEAQLEKSRLLSDRFSAERPKGSFSTLEIQRTEQGDSAMYLCASSEGTGGDYGYTFGSGTRLTVV.